These 9 T cell receptor beta chains were sequenced from one sample in a study of cytomegalovirus exposure and HLA in healthy donors. PCR amplification relied on 60 Vbeta primers (plus 13 Jbeta primers). Profiling relied on immunoSEQ multiplex PCR, and the TCRdb table lists in-frame clones only, not all of them. The data show 120,000 or so clones, with about 73% seen just once and 6.3% held by the top ten. Sequenced material: PBMCs. The receptors were sampled from a middle-aged woman in good health and CMV-seronegative.

This clone was seen once. The gene calls are TRBV5-1 and TRBJ2-3, with TRBD2 matching 14 bases. The CDR3 consists of 18 residues. Germline lookup yields CDR1 SGHRS and CDR2 YFSETQ. After removal of 4 bases from V and 6 bases from J, the junction contained 13 bases not matched to a gene. The CDR3 protein is CASSPTGLAGVGGDTQYF. In DNA form, the CDR3 reads TGCGCCAGCAGCCCAACGGGACTAGCGGGAGTGGGAGGGGATACGCAGTATTTT.

The chain employs TRBV28 and TRBJ1-5, with D maybe TRBD1 (5 bases). The CDR3 is 16 residues long. Trimming shortened V by 6 bases and J by 4 bases, and 19 bases separated the two germline ends. CDR1 is MDHEN and CDR2 is SYDVKM in the germline V gene. The CDR3 loop reads CASSSGRRGVNQPQHF. Here the CDR3 DNA reads TGTGCCAGCAGCTCTGGACGGCGGGGGGTTAATCAGCCCCAGCATTTT. The variable domain in full, completed from reference TRBV28 and TRBJ1-5, reads DVKVTQSSRYLVKRTGEKVFLECVQDMDHENMFWYRQDPGLGLRLIYFSYDVKMKEKGDIPEGYSVSREKKERFSLILESASTNQTSMYLCASSSGRRGVNQPQHFGDGTRLSIL.

V is TRBV14 and J is TRBJ2-1, with TRBD2 matching 10 bases. Germline values: CDR1 SGHDN, CDR2 FVKESK. The CDR3 runs to 16 residues. The V segment lost 3 bases and the J segment 7 bases; nucleotides outside the gene matches: 9. The CDR3 coding sequence is TGTGCCAGCAGCCAGAAATCTAGCGGGAGTAGGAATGAGCAGTTCTTC. Its translation is CASSQKSSGSRNEQFF.

V gene TRBV7-9 combines with J gene TRBJ2-7; D possibly corresponds to TRBD2 (6 bases). This CDR3 has 14 amino acids. Deletions cut 2 bases from V and 4 bases from J, with 12 bases between. Germline CDR1 is SEHNR and CDR2 is FQNEAQ (reference sequence). This chain's CDR3 is CASSLFPGEYEQYF. CDR3 DNA: TGTGCCAGCAGCTTATTTCCGGGAGAATACGAGCAGTACTTC.

The chain joins TRBV6-5 to TRBJ2-1, with D possibly being TRBD2 (5 bases). The CDR3 length is 15 residues. Deletions cut 0 bases from V and 3 bases from J, with 9 bases between. Germline CDR1 and CDR2: MNHEY and SVGAGI. The CDR3 DNA reads as TGTGCCAGCAGTTACTCCACTGGACTCTACAATGAGCAGTTCTTC. Translating it yields CASSYSTGLYNEQFF.

This rearrangement joins TRBV28 to TRBJ1-2; D call uncertain. Trimming pared 4 bases from V and 6 bases from J, leaving 12 bases between. In germline, CDR1 is MDHEN, CDR2 SYDVKM. This CDR3 has 13 residues. This chain's CDR3 is CASSSTEIHGYTF. The CDR3 coding sequence is TGTGCCAGCAGTTCGACGGAGATTCATGGCTACACCTTC.

Here the CDR3 reads CASTEGRGTEAFF. The CDR3 DNA follows: TGTGCCAGCACCGAGGGGAGGGGCACTGAAGCTTTCTTT. The genes are TRBV25-1 and TRBJ1-1, with D possibly TRBD1 on 5 matching bases. Germline V CDR1 and CDR2: MGHDK, SYGVNS. V was pared by 7 bases and J by 4 bases, with 13 bases between. The CDR3 has 13 residues.

The chain recombines TRBV19 with TRBJ2-7; 8 bases are shared with TRBD2. The trim removed 1 base at V and 0 bases at J, leaving 2 bases unmatched. This CDR3 spans 15 amino acids. CDR1 and CDR2 from the germline V gene are LNHDA and SQIVND (reference sequence). The CDR3 loop reads CASSIAGGSSYEQYF. As DNA, the CDR3 is TGTGCCAGTAGTATAGCGGGAGGGTCCTCCTACGAGCAGTACTTC.

This clone was found a few times. One junction end disagrees with the germline gene, perhaps due to a read error. V gene TRBV7-9 combines with J gene TRBJ1-5, with unresolved D. This CDR3 has 16 residues. The V gene's germline CDR1 is SEHNR and CDR2 FQNEAQ (reference sequence). The CDR3 is CSSSSGGFLSNQPQHF. In DNA form, the CDR3 reads TGTTCCAGCAGCTCGGGAGGGTTTCTAAGCAATCAGCCCCAGCATTTT.